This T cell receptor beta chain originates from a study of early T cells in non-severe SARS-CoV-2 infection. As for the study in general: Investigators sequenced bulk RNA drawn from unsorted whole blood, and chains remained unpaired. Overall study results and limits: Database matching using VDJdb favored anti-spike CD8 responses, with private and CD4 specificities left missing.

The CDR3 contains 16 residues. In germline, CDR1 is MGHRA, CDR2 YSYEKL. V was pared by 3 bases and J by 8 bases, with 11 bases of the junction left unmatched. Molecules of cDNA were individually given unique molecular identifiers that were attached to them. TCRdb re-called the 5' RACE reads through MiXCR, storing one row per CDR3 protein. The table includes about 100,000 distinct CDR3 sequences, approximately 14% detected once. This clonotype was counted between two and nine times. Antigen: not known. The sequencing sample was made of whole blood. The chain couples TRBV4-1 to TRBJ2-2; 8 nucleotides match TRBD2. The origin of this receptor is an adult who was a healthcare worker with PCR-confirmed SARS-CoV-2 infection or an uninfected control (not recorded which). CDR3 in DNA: TGCGCCAGCAGCCATCTTAGCGGGGCACTGGGGGGGGAGCTGTTTTTT. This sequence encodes CASSHLSGALGGELFF.